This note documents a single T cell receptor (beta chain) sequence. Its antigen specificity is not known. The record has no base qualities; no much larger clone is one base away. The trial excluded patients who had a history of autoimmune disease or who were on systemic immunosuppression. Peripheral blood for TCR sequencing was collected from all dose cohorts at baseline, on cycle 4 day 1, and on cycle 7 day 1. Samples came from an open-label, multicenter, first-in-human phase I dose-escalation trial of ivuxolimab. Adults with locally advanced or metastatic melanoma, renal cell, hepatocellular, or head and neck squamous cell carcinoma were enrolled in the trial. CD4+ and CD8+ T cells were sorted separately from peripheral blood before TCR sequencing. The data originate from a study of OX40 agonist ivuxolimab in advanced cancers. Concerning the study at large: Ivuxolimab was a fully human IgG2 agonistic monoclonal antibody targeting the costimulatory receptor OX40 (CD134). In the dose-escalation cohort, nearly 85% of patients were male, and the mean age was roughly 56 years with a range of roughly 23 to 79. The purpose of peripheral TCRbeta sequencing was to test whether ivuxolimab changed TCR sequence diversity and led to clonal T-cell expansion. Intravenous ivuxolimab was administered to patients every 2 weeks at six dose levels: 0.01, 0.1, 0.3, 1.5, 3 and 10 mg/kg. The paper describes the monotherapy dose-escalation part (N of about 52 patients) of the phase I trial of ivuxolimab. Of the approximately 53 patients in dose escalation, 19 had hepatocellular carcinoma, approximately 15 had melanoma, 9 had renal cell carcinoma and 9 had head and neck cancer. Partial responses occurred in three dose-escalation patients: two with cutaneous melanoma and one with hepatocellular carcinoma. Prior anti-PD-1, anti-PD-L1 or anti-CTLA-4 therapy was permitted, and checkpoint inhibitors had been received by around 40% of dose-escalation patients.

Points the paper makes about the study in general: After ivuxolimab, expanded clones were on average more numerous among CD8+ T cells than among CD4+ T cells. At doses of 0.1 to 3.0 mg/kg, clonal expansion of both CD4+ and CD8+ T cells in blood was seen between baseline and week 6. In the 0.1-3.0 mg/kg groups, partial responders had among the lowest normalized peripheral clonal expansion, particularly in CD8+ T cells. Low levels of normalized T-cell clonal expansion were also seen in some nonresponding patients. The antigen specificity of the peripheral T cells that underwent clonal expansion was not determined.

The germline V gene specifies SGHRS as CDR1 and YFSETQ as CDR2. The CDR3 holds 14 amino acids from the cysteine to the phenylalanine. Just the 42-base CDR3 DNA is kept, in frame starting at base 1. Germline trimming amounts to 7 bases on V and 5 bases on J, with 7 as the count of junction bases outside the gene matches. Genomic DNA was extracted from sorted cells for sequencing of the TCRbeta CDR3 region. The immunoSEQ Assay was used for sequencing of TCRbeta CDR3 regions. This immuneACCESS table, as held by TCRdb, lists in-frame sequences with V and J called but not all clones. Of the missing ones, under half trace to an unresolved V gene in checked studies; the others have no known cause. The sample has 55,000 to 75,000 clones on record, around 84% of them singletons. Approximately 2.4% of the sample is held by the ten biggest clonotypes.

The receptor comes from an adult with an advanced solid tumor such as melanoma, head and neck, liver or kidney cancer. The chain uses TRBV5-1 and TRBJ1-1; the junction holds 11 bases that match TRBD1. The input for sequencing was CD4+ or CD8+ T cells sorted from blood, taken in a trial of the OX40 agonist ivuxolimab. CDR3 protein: CASRTGTGGTEAFF. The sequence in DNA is TGCGCCAGCCGTACCGGGACAGGGGGAACTGAAGCTTTCTTT.